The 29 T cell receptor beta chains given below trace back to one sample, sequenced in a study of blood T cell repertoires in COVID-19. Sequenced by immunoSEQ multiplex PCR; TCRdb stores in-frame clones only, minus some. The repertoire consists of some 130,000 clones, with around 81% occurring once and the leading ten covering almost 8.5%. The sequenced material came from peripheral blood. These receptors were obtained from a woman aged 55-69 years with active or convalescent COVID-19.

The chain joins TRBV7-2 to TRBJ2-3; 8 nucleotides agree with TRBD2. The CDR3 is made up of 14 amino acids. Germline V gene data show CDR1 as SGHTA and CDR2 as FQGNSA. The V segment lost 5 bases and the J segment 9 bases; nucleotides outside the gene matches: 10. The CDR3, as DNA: TGTGCCAGCAGCCCCGGGGTAGCGGGAAGGACGCAGTATTTT. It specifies CASSPGVAGRTQYF.

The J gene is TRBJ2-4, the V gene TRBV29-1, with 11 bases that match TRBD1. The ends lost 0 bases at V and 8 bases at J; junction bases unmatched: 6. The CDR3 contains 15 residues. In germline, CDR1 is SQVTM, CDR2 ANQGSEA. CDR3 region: CSVEEVRDRGDIQYF. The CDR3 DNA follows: TGCAGCGTTGAAGAGGTCCGGGACAGGGGGGACATTCAGTACTTC.

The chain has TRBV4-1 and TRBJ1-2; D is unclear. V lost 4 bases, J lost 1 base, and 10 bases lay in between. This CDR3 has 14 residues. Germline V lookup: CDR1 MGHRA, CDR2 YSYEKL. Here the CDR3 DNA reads TGCGCCAGCAGCCGTGGAGGTTTTAACTATGGCTACACCTTC. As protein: CASSRGGFNYGYTF.

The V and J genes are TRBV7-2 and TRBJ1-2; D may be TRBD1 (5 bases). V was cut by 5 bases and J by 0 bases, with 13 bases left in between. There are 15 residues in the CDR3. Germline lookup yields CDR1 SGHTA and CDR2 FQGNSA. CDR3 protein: CASSRGQTANYGYTF. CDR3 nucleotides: TGTGCCAGCAGCCGCGGACAAACGGCTAACTATGGCTACACCTTC.

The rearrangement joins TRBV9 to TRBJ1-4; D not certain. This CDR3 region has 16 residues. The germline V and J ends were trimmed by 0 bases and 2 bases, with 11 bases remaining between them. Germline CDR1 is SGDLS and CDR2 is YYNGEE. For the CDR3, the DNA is TGTGCCAGCAGCGTAGAATCCGTTGGCACTAATGAAAAACTGTTTTTT. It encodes CASSVESVGTNEKLFF.

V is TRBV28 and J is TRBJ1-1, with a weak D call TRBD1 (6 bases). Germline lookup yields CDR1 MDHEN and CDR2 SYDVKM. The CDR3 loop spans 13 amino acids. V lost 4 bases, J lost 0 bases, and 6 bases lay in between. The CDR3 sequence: CASSYRVNTEAFF. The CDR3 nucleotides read TGTGCCAGCAGTTACAGGGTGAACACTGAAGCTTTCTTT.

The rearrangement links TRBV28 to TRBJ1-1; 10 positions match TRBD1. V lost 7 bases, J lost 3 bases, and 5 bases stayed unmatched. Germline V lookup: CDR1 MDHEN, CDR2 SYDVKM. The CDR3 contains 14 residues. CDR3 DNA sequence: TGTGCCAGCAAACCGGGACAGGGGCACACTGAAGCTTTCTTT. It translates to CASKPGQGHTEAFF.

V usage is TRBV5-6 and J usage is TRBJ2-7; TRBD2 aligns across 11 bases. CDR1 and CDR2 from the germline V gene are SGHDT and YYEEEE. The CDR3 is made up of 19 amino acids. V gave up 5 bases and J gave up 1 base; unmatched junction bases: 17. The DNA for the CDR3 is TGTGCCAGCAGGGTTACTAGCGGGAGCCCGGATCAGAGTTCCTACGAGCAGTACTTC. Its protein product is CASRVTSGSPDQSSYEQYF.

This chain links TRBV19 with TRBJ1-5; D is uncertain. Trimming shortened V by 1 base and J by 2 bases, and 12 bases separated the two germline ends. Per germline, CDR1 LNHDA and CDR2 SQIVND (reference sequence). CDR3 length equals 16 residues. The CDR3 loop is CASSIGSPTGNQPQHF. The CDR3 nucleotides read TGTGCCAGTAGTATAGGTTCCCCAACGGGCAATCAGCCCCAGCATTTT.

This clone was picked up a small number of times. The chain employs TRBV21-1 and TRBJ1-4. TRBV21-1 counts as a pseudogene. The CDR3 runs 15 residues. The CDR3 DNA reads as TGTGCCAGCAGCAAAGATGAGGCCCTCGGCGAAAAACTGTTTTTT. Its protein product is CASSKDEALGEKLFF.

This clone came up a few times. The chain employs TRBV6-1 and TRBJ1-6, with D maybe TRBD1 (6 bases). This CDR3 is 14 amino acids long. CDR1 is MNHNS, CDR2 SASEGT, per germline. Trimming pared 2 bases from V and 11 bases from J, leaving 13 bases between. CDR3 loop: CASSETRQETPLHF. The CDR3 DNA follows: TGTGCCAGCAGTGAAACTCGACAGGAGACACCCCTCCACTTT.

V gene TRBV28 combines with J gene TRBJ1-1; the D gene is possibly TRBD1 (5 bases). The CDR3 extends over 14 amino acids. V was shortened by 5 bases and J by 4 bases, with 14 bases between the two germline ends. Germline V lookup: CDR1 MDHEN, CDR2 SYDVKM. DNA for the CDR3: TGTGCCAGCAGTACAGGACGGGAGAGCACTGAAGCTTTCTTT. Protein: CASSTGRESTEAFF.

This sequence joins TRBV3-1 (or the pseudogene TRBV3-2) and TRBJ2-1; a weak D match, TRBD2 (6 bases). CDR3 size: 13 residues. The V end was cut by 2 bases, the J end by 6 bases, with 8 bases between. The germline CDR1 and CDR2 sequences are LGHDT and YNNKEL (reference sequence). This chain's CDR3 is CASSQHSGNEQFF. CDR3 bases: TGTGCCAGCAGCCAACATAGCGGCAATGAGCAGTTCTTC.

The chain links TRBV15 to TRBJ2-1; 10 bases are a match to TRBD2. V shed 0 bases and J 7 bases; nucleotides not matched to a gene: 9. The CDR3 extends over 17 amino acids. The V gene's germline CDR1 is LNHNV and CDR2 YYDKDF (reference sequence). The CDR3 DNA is TGTGCCACCAGCAGAGATGGGGGGCTAGCGGGAGTGAATGAGCAGTTCTTC. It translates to CATSRDGGLAGVNEQFF.

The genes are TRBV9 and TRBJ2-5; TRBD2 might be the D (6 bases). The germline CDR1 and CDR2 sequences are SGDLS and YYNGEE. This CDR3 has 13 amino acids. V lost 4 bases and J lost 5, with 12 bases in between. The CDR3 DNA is TGTGCCAGCAGCTCGATTCGGGGGGAGACCCAGTACTTC. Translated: CASSSIRGETQYF.

The CDR3 reads CASSVGTSGSRDIQYF. In nucleotides, the CDR3 is TGTGCCAGCAGCGTCGGGACTAGCGGGAGCAGGGACATTCAGTACTTC. The rearrangement uses TRBV5-5 and TRBJ2-4; TRBD2 agrees at 14 bases. The CDR3 length is 16 residues. J gave up 8 bases and V 4 bases, and 8 bases lay outside the gene matches. Germline CDR1 reads SGHKS; CDR2 reads YYEKEE (reference sequence). Full variable domain (outside the CDR3, taken from reference TRBV5-5 and TRBJ2-4): DAGVTQSPTHLIKTRGQQVTLRCSPISGHKSVSWYQQVLGQGPQFIFQYYEKEERGRGNFPDRFSARQFPNYSSELNVNALLLGDSALYLCASSVGTSGSRDIQYFGAGTRLSVL.

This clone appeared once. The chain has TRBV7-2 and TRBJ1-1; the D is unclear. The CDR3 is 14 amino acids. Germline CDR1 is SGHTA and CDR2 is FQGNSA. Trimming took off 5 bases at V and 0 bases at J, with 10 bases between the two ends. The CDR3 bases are TGTGCCAGCAGCCCCCTGGGCATGAACACTGAAGCTTTCTTT. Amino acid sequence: CASSPLGMNTEAFF.

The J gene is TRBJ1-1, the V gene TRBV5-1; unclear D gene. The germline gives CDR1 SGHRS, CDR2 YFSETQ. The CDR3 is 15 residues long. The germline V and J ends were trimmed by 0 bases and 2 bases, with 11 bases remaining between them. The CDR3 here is CASSLGIVGNTEAFF. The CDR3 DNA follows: TGCGCCAGCAGCTTGGGAATCGTCGGTAACACTGAAGCTTTCTTT.

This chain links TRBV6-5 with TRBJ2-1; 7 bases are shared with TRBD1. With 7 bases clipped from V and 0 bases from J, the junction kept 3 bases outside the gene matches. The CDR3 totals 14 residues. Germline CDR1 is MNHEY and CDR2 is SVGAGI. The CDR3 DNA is TGTGCCAGCACACGGGACAGCTCCTACAATGAGCAGTTCTTC. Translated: CASTRDSSYNEQFF.

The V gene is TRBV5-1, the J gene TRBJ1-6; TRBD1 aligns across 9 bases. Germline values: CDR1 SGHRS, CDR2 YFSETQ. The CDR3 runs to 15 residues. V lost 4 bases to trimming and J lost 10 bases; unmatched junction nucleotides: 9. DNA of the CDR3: TGCGCCAGCAGCATTACAGGGACAGGGCAGTCACCCCTCCACTTT. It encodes CASSITGTGQSPLHF.

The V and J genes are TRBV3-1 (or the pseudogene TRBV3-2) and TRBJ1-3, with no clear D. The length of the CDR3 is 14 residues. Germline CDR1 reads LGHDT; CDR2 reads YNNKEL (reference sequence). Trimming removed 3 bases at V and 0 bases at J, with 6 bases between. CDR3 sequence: CASSHTASGNTIYF. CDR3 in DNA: TGTGCCAGCAGCCACACAGCCTCTGGAAACACCATATATTTT.

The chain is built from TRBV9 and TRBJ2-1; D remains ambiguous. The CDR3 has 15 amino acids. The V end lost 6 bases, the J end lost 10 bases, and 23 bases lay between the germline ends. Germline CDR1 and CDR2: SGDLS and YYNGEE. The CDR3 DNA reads TGTGCCAGCACCGAGCTCCGGGTCCCCATCGGAGAGCAGTTCTTC. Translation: CASTELRVPIGEQFF. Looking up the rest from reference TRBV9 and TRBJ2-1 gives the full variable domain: DSGVTQTPKHLITATGQRVTLRCSPRSGDLSVYWYQQSLDQGLQFLIQYYNGEERAKGNILERFSAQQFPDLHSELNLSSLELGDSALYFCASTELRVPIGEQFFGPGTRLTVL.

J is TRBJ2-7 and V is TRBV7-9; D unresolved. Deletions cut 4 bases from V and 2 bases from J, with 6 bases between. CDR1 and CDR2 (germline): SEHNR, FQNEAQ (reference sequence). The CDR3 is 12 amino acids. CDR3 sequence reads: CASSSTPYEQYF. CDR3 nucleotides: TGTGCCAGCAGCTCCACACCCTACGAGCAGTACTTC.

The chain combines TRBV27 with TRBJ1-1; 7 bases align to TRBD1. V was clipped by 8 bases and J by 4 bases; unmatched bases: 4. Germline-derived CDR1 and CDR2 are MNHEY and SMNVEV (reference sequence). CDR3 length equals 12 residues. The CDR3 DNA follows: TGTGCCAGCGGGACAGTAGGCACTGAAGCTTTCTTT. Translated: CASGTVGTEAFF.

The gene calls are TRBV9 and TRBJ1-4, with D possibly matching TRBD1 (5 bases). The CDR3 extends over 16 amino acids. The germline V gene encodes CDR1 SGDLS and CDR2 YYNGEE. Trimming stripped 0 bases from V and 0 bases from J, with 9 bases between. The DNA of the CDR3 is TGTGCCAGCAGCGTAGGGTCAGGGTCAACTAATGAAAAACTGTTTTTT. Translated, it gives CASSVGSGSTNEKLFF.

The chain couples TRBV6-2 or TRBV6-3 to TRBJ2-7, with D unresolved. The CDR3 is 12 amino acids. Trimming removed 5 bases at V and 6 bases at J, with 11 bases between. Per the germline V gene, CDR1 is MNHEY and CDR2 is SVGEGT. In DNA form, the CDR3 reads TGTGCCAGCAGTGAGACCAGGCTCGAGCAGTACTTC. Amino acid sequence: CASSETRLEQYF.

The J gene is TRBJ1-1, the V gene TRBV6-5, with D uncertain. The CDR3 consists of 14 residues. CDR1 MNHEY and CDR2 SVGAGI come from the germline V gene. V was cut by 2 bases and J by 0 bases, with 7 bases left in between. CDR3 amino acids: CASSYEGMNTEAFF. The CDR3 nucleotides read TGTGCCAGCAGTTACGAGGGAATGAACACTGAAGCTTTCTTT.

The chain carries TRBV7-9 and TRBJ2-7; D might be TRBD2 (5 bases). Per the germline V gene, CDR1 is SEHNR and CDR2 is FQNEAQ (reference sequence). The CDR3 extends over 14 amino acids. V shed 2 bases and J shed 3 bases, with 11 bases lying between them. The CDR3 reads CASSLSGESYEQYF. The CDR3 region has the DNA TGTGCCAGCAGCTTATCCGGGGAAAGCTACGAGCAGTACTTC. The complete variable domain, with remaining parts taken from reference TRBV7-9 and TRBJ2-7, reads DTGVSQNPRHKITKRGQNVTFRCDPISEHNRLYWYRQTLGQGPEFLTYFQNEAQLEKSRLLSDRFSAERPKGSFSTLEIQRTEQGDSAMYLCASSLSGESYEQYFGPGTRLTVT.

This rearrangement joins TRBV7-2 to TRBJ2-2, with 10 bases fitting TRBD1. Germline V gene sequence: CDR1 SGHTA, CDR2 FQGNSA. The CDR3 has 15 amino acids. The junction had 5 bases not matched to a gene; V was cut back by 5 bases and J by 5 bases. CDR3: CASSPGQGGTGELFF. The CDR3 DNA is TGTGCCAGCAGCCCCGGACAGGGGGGGACCGGGGAGCTGTTTTTT.